The TCR beta chain described here comes from a study of blood T cell repertoires in COVID-19. Trimming shortened V by 7 bases and J by 9 bases, and 18 bases separated the two germline ends. In germline, CDR1 is LNHDA, CDR2 SQIVND (reference sequence). The CDR3 contains 13 residues. The table came from immunoSEQ multiplex PCR; TCRdb's copy has only in-frame clones and leaves some out. The sample carries 150,000 to 200,000 clones, over 85% recorded once. The source is a woman aged 55 to 70 with COVID-19, enrolled during active disease. This chain joins TRBV19 and TRBJ1-2; perhaps TRBD1 as D (6 bases). Sequenced: peripheral blood. For the CDR3, the DNA is TGTGCCAGTACCGATAGGGCAGGGGAGAGCTACACCTTC. Its translation: CASTDRAGESYTF.